This TCR beta chain was captured in a study of cytomegalovirus exposure and HLA in healthy donors. Germline CDR1 reads LNHDA; CDR2 reads SQIVND (reference sequence). V was clipped by 5 bases and J by 6 bases; unmatched bases: 6. This CDR3 has 14 amino acids. Both 60 Vbeta primers and 13 Jbeta primers went into the PCR. Profiled with immunoSEQ multiplex PCR; TCRdb holds only in-frame clones, not every one. The sample has about 110,000 clones, approximately 69% seen once; the top ten hold approximately 3%. This TCR came from a young man in good health and CMV-seronegative. Sequenced input: PBMCs. The chain carries TRBV19 and TRBJ2-2, with 7 bases matching TRBD2. In DNA form, the CDR3 reads TGTGCCAGTAGTCCAAAACGGGGGGCCGGGGAGCTGTTTTTT. Translation gives CASSPKRGAGELFF.